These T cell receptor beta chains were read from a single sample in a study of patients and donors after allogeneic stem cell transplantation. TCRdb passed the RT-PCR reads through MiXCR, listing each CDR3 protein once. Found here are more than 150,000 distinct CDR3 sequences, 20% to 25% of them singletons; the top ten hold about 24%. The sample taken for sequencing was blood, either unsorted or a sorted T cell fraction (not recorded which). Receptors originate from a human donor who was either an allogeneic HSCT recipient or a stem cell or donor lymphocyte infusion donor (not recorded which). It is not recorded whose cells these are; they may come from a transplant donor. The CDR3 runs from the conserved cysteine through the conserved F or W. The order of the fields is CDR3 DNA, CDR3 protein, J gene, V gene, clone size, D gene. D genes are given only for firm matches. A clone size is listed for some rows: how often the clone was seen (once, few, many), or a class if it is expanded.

CDR3 DNA: TGTGCCAGCACCAGTAGCGGGAGCTCCTACAATGAGCAGTTCTTC; CDR3 protein: CASTSSGSSYNEQFF; J gene: TRBJ2-1; V gene: TRBV27; clone size: -; D gene: TRBD2
CDR3 DNA: TGTGCCAGCAGCTTTGAACTTGTCGGCGGCTACACCTTC; CDR3 protein: CASSFELVGGYTF; J gene: TRBJ1-2; V gene: TRBV7-6; clone size: -; D gene: -
CDR3 DNA: TGCGCCAGCAGCCAAGATTCGGACGGACGCAATCAGCCCCAGCATTTT; CDR3 protein: CASSQDSDGRNQPQHF; J gene: TRBJ1-5; V gene: TRBV4-1; clone size: -; D gene: -
CDR3 DNA: TGCAGCGTTGGCTGGGGGGCGATCTATGGCTACACCTTC; CDR3 protein: CSVGWGAIYGYTF; J gene: TRBJ1-2; V gene: TRBV29-1; clone size: -; D gene: -
CDR3 DNA: TGTGCCAGCAGTCCTGTTGGGGCTAGCGGGGGGGCCCGTGAGCAGTTCTTC; CDR3 protein: CASSPVGASGGAREQFF; J gene: TRBJ2-1; V gene: TRBV2; clone size: -; D gene: TRBD2
CDR3 DNA: TGTGCCAGCAGCTTAGAGAGAAGGGGCGCTGGAAACACCATATATTTT; CDR3 protein: CASSLERRGAGNTIYF; J gene: TRBJ1-3; V gene: TRBV7-9; clone size: few; D gene: -
CDR3 DNA: TGCGCCAGCAGCTTGGAAATAGCGGGGGGTCCAGATACGCAGTATTTT; CDR3 protein: CASSLEIAGGPDTQYF; J gene: TRBJ2-3; V gene: TRBV5-1; clone size: -; D gene: TRBD2
CDR3 DNA: TGTGCCAGCAGTCAAACAGGGTGGCAGGATTCACCCCTCCACTTT; CDR3 protein: CASSQTGWQDSPLHF; J gene: TRBJ1-6; V gene: TRBV2; clone size: few; D gene: -
CDR3 DNA: TGTGCCAGCAGCCGAATAGGACAGGGTTACACTGAAGCTTTCTTT; CDR3 protein: CASSRIGQGYTEAFF; J gene: TRBJ1-1; V gene: TRBV14; clone size: -; D gene: TRBD1
CDR3 DNA: TGCGCCAGCAGCCTTGACAGGGTGGCAGATACGCAGTATTTT; CDR3 protein: CASSLDRVADTQYF; J gene: TRBJ2-3; V gene: TRBV5-1; clone size: -; D gene: TRBD1
CDR3 DNA: TGTGCCCTATCAACCGGGAGCGGGGACGAGCAGTACTTC; CDR3 protein: CALSTGSGDEQYF; J gene: TRBJ2-7; V gene: TRBV10-3; clone size: -; D gene: TRBD2
CDR3 DNA: TGCAGCGTGCCTTTGGGACAGGGGGCTCTCATTGAAGCTTTCTTT; CDR3 protein: CSVPLGQGALIEAFF; J gene: TRBJ1-1; V gene: TRBV29-1; clone size: few; D gene: TRBD1
CDR3 DNA: TGCAGTGCTCTAACAGGGGGCAACGAGCAGTACTTC; CDR3 protein: CSALTGGNEQYF; J gene: TRBJ2-7; V gene: TRBV20-1; clone size: -; D gene: TRBD1
CDR3 DNA: TGTGCCAGCAGTTTATCGCCGACGGGGAATCAGCCCCAGCATTTT; CDR3 protein: CASSLSPTGNQPQHF; J gene: TRBJ1-5; V gene: TRBV27; clone size: few; D gene: -
CDR3 DNA: TGTGCTAGTGGTTCCCATTATCGAGGTTTGACCGGGGAGCTGTTTTTT; CDR3 protein: CASGSHYRGLTGELFF; J gene: TRBJ2-2; V gene: TRBV12-5; clone size: once; D gene: -
CDR3 DNA: TGTGCCAGCAGCAAGATTGTTCCTAACTATGGCTACACCTTC; CDR3 protein: CASSKIVPNYGYTF; J gene: TRBJ1-2; V gene: TRBV21-1; clone size: -; D gene: -
CDR3 DNA: TGTGCCAGCAGTCGACAGGGGTCTAATGAAAAACTGTTTTTT; CDR3 protein: CASSRQGSNEKLFF; J gene: TRBJ1-4; V gene: TRBV12-3/TRBV12-4; clone size: many; D gene: TRBD1
CDR3 DNA: TGCAGTGCTGCCTCGCGGGACACAGATACGCAGTATTTT; CDR3 protein: CSAASRDTDTQYF; J gene: TRBJ2-3; V gene: TRBV20-1; clone size: -; D gene: -
CDR3 DNA: TGCAGTGCTAGAGAGGCCAGAGCCACAGATACGCAGTATTTT; CDR3 protein: CSAREARATDTQYF; J gene: TRBJ2-3; V gene: TRBV20-1; clone size: few; D gene: -
CDR3 DNA: TGCGCCAGCAGCTCGGGACAGGGGAACACCATGAACACTGAAGCTTTCTTT; CDR3 protein: CASSSGQGNTMNTEAFF; J gene: TRBJ1-1; V gene: TRBV5-1; clone size: few; D gene: TRBD1
CDR3 DNA: TGCAGCGTGGGAAGCCCTAGCGTCCCTCTCGATGAGCAGTTCTTC; CDR3 protein: CSVGSPSVPLDEQFF; J gene: TRBJ2-1; V gene: TRBV29-1; clone size: few; D gene: -
CDR3 DNA: TGTGCCAGCAGCTTAGATAGGGATGGGGCTGAAGCTTTCTTT; CDR3 protein: CASSLDRDGAEAFF; J gene: TRBJ1-1; V gene: TRBV7-2; clone size: few; D gene: -
CDR3 DNA: TGTGCCAGCAGTTTTTCTCATCTGGAGCCCCAGCATTTT; CDR3 protein: CASSFSHLEPQHF; J gene: TRBJ1-5; V gene: TRBV27; clone size: -; D gene: -
CDR3 DNA: TGTGCCAGCAGCTTAGACAGGGATCCTGAAGCTTTCTTT; CDR3 protein: CASSLDRDPEAFF; J gene: TRBJ1-1; V gene: TRBV11-1; clone size: few; D gene: -
CDR3 DNA: TGCGCCAGCAGCCCCCGGGGGTGGGCCGTCGGGGAGCTGTTTTTT; CDR3 protein: CASSPRGWAVGELFF; J gene: TRBJ2-2; V gene: TRBV4-1; clone size: -; D gene: -
CDR3 DNA: TGCGCCAGCAGCCAAGATTCCCCGGAAAATAATCAGCCCCAGCATTTT; CDR3 protein: CASSQDSPENNQPQHF; J gene: TRBJ1-5; V gene: TRBV4-1; clone size: -; D gene: -
CDR3 DNA: TGCAGTGCGAGCTACCTCGACAGGGGAACTGAAGCTTTCTTT; CDR3 protein: CSASYLDRGTEAFF; J gene: TRBJ1-1; V gene: TRBV20-1; clone size: -; D gene: TRBD1
CDR3 DNA: TGTGCTAGTGGACGACAGATTAGCAATCAGCCCCAGCATTTT; CDR3 protein: CASGRQISNQPQHF; J gene: TRBJ1-5; V gene: TRBV12-5; clone size: -; D gene: -
CDR3 DNA: TGCGCCAGCAGCTTGGCCAGGGGAGGGAAGGTATTTATGGATACGCAGTATTTT; CDR3 protein: CASSLARGGKVFMDTQYF; J gene: TRBJ2-3; V gene: TRBV5-1; clone size: few; D gene: -
CDR3 DNA: TGTGCCACCAGCAGCCTGACAGGGAAGGAAAAAGCTTTCTTT; CDR3 protein: CATSSLTGKEKAFF; J gene: TRBJ1-1; V gene: TRBV15; clone size: many; D gene: TRBD1
CDR3 DNA: TGTGCCAGCAGCCCTGGGGGGGTCCGGGATACGCAGTATTTT; CDR3 protein: CASSPGGVRDTQYF; J gene: TRBJ2-3; V gene: TRBV7-6; clone size: few; D gene: TRBD2
CDR3 DNA: TGTGCCAGCTCACATCTAGCGGGAGATTGGGAGCAGTACTTC; CDR3 protein: CASSHLAGDWEQYF; J gene: TRBJ2-7; V gene: TRBV18; clone size: -; D gene: TRBD2
CDR3 DNA: TGTGCCAGCCTAAATGTATGGGATAGCAATCAGCCCCAGCATTTT; CDR3 protein: CASLNVWDSNQPQHF; J gene: TRBJ1-5; V gene: TRBV28; clone size: few; D gene: -
CDR3 DNA: TGTGCCAGCAGCTTCAGGGGGGGAGCTTTCTTT; CDR3 protein: CASSFRGGAFF; J gene: TRBJ1-1; V gene: TRBV11-2; clone size: -; D gene: TRBD1
CDR3 DNA: TGTGCCAGCAGTCCACGGGGCAGGGGCGACACCGGGGAGCTGTTTTTT; CDR3 protein: CASSPRGRGDTGELFF; J gene: TRBJ2-2; V gene: TRBV12-3/TRBV12-4; clone size: -; D gene: -
CDR3 DNA: TGCAGTGCAGACTTGGGAGAGGGACTAGCATCGAATGAGCAGTTCTTC; CDR3 protein: CSADLGEGLASNEQFF; J gene: TRBJ2-1; V gene: TRBV20-1; clone size: -; D gene: TRBD2
CDR3 DNA: TGCAGCGTAGACCGTGAGCCCCAGCATTTT; CDR3 protein: CSVDREPQHF; J gene: TRBJ1-5; V gene: TRBV29-1; clone size: few; D gene: -
CDR3 DNA: TGCAGTGCTAGTGATGGGGGCACTGAAGCTTTCTTT; CDR3 protein: CSASDGGTEAFF; J gene: TRBJ1-1; V gene: TRBV20-1; clone size: many; D gene: -
CDR3 DNA: TGCGCCAGCAGCTTGGCCCCCGCGGGGGTAGCCAAAAACATTCAGTACTTC; CDR3 protein: CASSLAPAGVAKNIQYF; J gene: TRBJ2-4; V gene: TRBV5-1; clone size: once; D gene: TRBD2
CDR3 DNA: TGTGCCAGCAGGGCGGGGGCGGCCACTGAAGCTTTCTTT; CDR3 protein: CASRAGAATEAFF; J gene: TRBJ1-1; V gene: TRBV4-2; clone size: few; D gene: -
CDR3 DNA: TGTGCCAGCAGGCGCGAAGAGGGCACTGAAGCTTTCTTT; CDR3 protein: CASRREEGTEAFF; J gene: TRBJ1-1; V gene: TRBV27; clone size: medium-sized; D gene: -
CDR3 DNA: TGCAGCGTGACCTCGTGGTTGGGGAACACTGAAGCTTTCTTT; CDR3 protein: CSVTSWLGNTEAFF; J gene: TRBJ1-1; V gene: TRBV29-1; clone size: -; D gene: -
CDR3 DNA: TGCAGTGCGCTGACAGGGGGTAGTGAAAAACTGTTTTTT; CDR3 protein: CSALTGGSEKLFF; J gene: TRBJ1-4; V gene: TRBV20-1; clone size: few; D gene: TRBD1
CDR3 DNA: TGCAGCGTTGAAGGGACAGGGAATCACGAGCAGTACTTC; CDR3 protein: CSVEGTGNHEQYF; J gene: TRBJ2-7; V gene: TRBV29-1; clone size: -; D gene: TRBD1
CDR3 DNA: TGTGCCAGCAGCGCTGGACAGGTACCTAATGAAAAACTGTTTTTT; CDR3 protein: CASSAGQVPNEKLFF; J gene: TRBJ1-4; V gene: TRBV21-1; clone size: -; D gene: -
CDR3 DNA: TGTGCCAGCAGCCAAGATAGACCGCTTGGGGGCTACACCTTC; CDR3 protein: CASSQDRPLGGYTF; J gene: TRBJ1-2; V gene: TRBV3-1; clone size: few; D gene: -
CDR3 DNA: TGTGCCAGCAGCTCAGGGGGCTGGGGTACTGAAGCTTTCTTT; CDR3 protein: CASSSGGWGTEAFF; J gene: TRBJ1-1; V gene: TRBV6-1; clone size: -; D gene: TRBD1
CDR3 DNA: TGTGCCAGCAGTTACAGGGGGCAGGGCGAGCAGTACTTC; CDR3 protein: CASSYRGQGEQYF; J gene: TRBJ2-7; V gene: TRBV12-3/TRBV12-4; clone size: once; D gene: TRBD1
CDR3 DNA: TGTGCCAGCAGCTATCGGGACGTCAACTATGGCTACACCTTC; CDR3 protein: CASSYRDVNYGYTF; J gene: TRBJ1-2; V gene: TRBV14; clone size: -; D gene: -
CDR3 DNA: TGTGCCAGCAGTTTCGACCTCTCCAGCACAGATACGCAGTATTTT; CDR3 protein: CASSFDLSSTDTQYF; J gene: TRBJ2-3; V gene: TRBV12-3/TRBV12-4; clone size: -; D gene: -
CDR3 DNA: TGCGCCAGCAGCTGGGGAGACAGGGAAGGACTGTTTTTT; CDR3 protein: CASSWGDREGLFF; J gene: TRBJ1-4; V gene: TRBV5-1; clone size: many; D gene: TRBD1
CDR3 DNA: TGTGCCAGCACCCCAGAAAAGACAGGGGGCGGTTTCTATAATTCACCCCTCCACTTT; CDR3 protein: CASTPEKTGGGFYNSPLHF; J gene: TRBJ1-6; V gene: TRBV28; clone size: -; D gene: TRBD1
CDR3 DNA: TGCAGCGTTAGGACTAGCGGACCCTACGAGCAGTACTTC; CDR3 protein: CSVRTSGPYEQYF; J gene: TRBJ2-7; V gene: TRBV29-1; clone size: -; D gene: TRBD2
CDR3 DNA: TGTGCCAGCTCACCGGACAGGGTCAGTGAAGCTTTCTTT; CDR3 protein: CASSPDRVSEAFF; J gene: TRBJ1-1; V gene: TRBV18; clone size: -; D gene: TRBD1
CDR3 DNA: TGTGCCAGCAGTGATCTATATGGTTACAATGAGCAGTTCTTC; CDR3 protein: CASSDLYGYNEQFF; J gene: TRBJ2-1; V gene: TRBV6-4; clone size: -; D gene: -